This T cell receptor beta chain was recorded in a study of radiotherapy plus CTLA-4 blockade in lung cancer. Study-level background: Among all patients, roughly 19% showed objective responses, while about 31% had disease control.

Focal radiation and CTLA-4 blockade (ipilimumab) were tested in chemo-refractory metastatic non-small-cell lung cancer patients. Regarding the study as a whole: Blood-borne expansion of tumor-derived TCR clones followed radiotherapy plus ipilimumab.

The CDR3 runs 15 residues. Trimming cost V 2 bases and J 5 bases; bases outside gene matches: 8. CDR1 is SGHVS, CDR2 FQNEAQ, per germline. This table comes from immunoSEQ multiplex PCR, and its TCRdb copy is limited to in-frame clones, with some not included. The sample carries 15,000 to 20,000 clones, about 82% recorded once. Points on this clone: As yet, its antigen is unknown.

V and J are TRBV7-8 and TRBJ1-2; 7 positions agree with TRBD1. The source of this sequence is a human donor with non-small cell lung cancer whose response to radiotherapy plus ipilimumab could not be evaluated. Sequences were derived from peripheral blood, sampled from a patient treated with radiotherapy plus ipilimumab. CDR3 sequence (DNA): TGTGCCAGCAGCTTAATGGGCCAGGGGGAGTATGGCTACACCTTC. It codes for CASSLMGQGEYGYTF.